The subject of this entry is one T cell receptor (beta chain). Its specificity is not known. TCRdb keeps only in-frame clones here, not all; method: immunoSEQ multiplex PCR. The table includes about 97,000 clones, more than 70% detected once. Second-dose intervals near 4 or 12 weeks were combined. This specimen belongs to a study of T cell responses to AZD1222 COVID-19 vaccine. The study, taken as a whole, reports: Spike-specific TCR breadth and depth grew following two AZD1222 doses. Targeting of unmutated variant regions was reportedly seen in nearly half of spike-specific TCRs.

With 4 bases clipped from V and 11 bases from J, the junction kept 8 bases outside the gene matches. The germline V gene has CDR1 SGHTA and CDR2 FQGNSA. The CDR3 spans 14 residues. The chain uses TRBV7-2 and TRBJ1-1; 12 bases are a match to TRBD1. The source of this sequence is an adult who received the AZD1222 COVID-19 vaccine. The sample here was peripheral blood, taken 28 days after the second AZD1222 dose. DNA of the CDR3: TGTGCCAGCAGCTGGGACAGGGGGCGAGGATGGGCTTTCTTT. As protein: CASSWDRGRGWAFF.